The 18 T cell receptor beta chains reported below all come from one sample, sequenced in a study of blood T cell repertoires in COVID-19. TCRdb's copy holds only in-frame clones and misses some; the assay was immunoSEQ multiplex PCR. The table shows roughly 300,000 clones, with about 88% occurring only once. Source material: peripheral blood. These TCRs come from a human donor with COVID-19, enrolled during active disease. The donor label of this sample is uncertain.

V and J are TRBV28 and TRBJ1-1; 7 nucleotides align to TRBD1. Per germline, CDR1 MDHEN and CDR2 SYDVKM. V was pared by 6 bases and J by 3 bases, with 7 bases of the junction left unmatched. CDR3 length: 14 amino acids. The CDR3 DNA follows: TGTGCCAGCAGCACTGATACAGGGGACACTGAAGCTTTCTTT. Its protein product is CASSTDTGDTEAFF.

The chain links TRBV30 to TRBJ1-1; 8 bases map to TRBD1. The CDR3 runs 15 residues. The V gene's germline CDR1 is GTSNPN and CDR2 SVGIG (reference sequence). V dropped 3 bases and J dropped 3; count of bases not matched to a gene: 9. The CDR3 loop reads CAWRPRTGGDTEAFF. Written as DNA, the CDR3 is TGTGCCTGGAGGCCGCGAACAGGGGGGGACACTGAAGCTTTCTTT.

The V call is TRBV9, the J call TRBJ2-5; D remains ambiguous. V shed 0 bases and J shed 5 bases, with 8 bases lying between them. Germline assignment: CDR1 SGDLS and CDR2 YYNGEE. This CDR3 has 13 amino acids. In DNA form, the CDR3 reads TGTGCCAGCAGCGTAGGCCCCGGGGAGACCCAGTACTTC. Translation gives CASSVGPGETQYF.

The V gene is TRBV28, the J gene TRBJ1-5, with a tentative D call TRBD1 (6 bases). This CDR3 region has 15 residues. The V gene lost 5 bases and the J gene lost 6 bases, with 17 bases spanning the gap. Germline lookup yields CDR1 MDHEN and CDR2 SYDVKM. The CDR3: CASSITQGVSQPQHF. DNA for the CDR3: TGTGCCAGCAGTATAACACAGGGTGTGAGTCAGCCCCAGCATTTT.

V and J are TRBV5-1 and TRBJ2-7; 7 positions agree with TRBD1. Germline loops: CDR1 SGHRS, CDR2 YFSETQ. The CDR3 length is 13 residues. The J segment lost 5 bases and the V segment lost 3 bases, leaving 5 bases of the junction unmatched. This CDR3 reads CASSYDRDDEQYF. The CDR3 DNA reads TGCGCCAGCAGCTACGACAGGGACGACGAGCAGTACTTC.

This chain links TRBV25-1 with TRBJ2-1; TRBD2 agrees at 7 bases. This CDR3 region has 14 residues. Losses at the gene ends were 4 bases for V and 6 bases for J; bases not matched to a gene: 6. Germline lookup yields CDR1 MGHDK and CDR2 SYGVNS. DNA of the CDR3: TGTGCCAGCAGTGTGGGGGGGGGATTCAATGAGCAGTTCTTC. As protein: CASSVGGGFNEQFF.

This clone was observed a few times. The gene calls are TRBV18 and TRBJ1-2, with 9 bases that match TRBD1. CDR1 and CDR2 (germline): KGHSH, LQKENI. The CDR3 extends over 14 amino acids. Trimming at V came to 3 bases and at J to 7 bases, leaving 6 bases not matched to a gene. The CDR3 sequence is CASSPYQDRGGYTF. For the CDR3, the DNA is TGTGCCAGCTCACCTTATCAGGACAGGGGTGGCTACACCTTC. Drawing the rest from reference TRBV18 and TRBJ1-2, the complete variable domain is NAGVMQNPRHLVRRRGQEARLRCSPMKGHSHVYWYRQLPEEGLKFMVYLQKENIIDESGMPKERFSAEFPKEGPSILRIQQVVRGDSAAYFCASSPYQDRGGYTFGSGTRLTVV.

The V and J genes are TRBV28 and TRBJ1-2; 9 bases are a match to TRBD1. CDR3 length: 16 residues. The germline gives CDR1 MDHEN, CDR2 SYDVKM. J lost 7 bases, V lost 7 bases, and 16 bases had no gene match. DNA for the CDR3: TGTGCCAGCACCACTCCCTCCGGGACAGGGCCCGGTGGCTACACCTTC. This codes for CASTTPSGTGPGGYTF.

The rearrangement links TRBV28 to TRBJ2-3; maybe TRBD1 (5 bases). Trimming cost V 7 bases and J 1 base, with 9 bases left between them. The germline gives CDR1 MDHEN, CDR2 SYDVKM. This CDR3 comprises 13 residues. The CDR3 loop is CASILTGTDTQYF. Written as DNA, the CDR3 is TGTGCCAGCATTCTGACAGGCACAGATACGCAGTATTTT.

This chain connects TRBV24-1 to TRBJ1-2, with a tentative D call TRBD1 (5 bases). This CDR3 contains 13 residues. Trimming stripped 4 bases from V and 4 bases from J, with 9 bases between. The germline gives CDR1 KGHDR, CDR2 SFDVKD. In DNA form, the CDR3 reads TGTGCCACCAGTGAGACAGAGTTCTATGGCTACACCTTC. It encodes CATSETEFYGYTF.

The V and J genes are TRBV6-5 and TRBJ1-1, with D possibly matching TRBD1 (6 bases). This CDR3 is built from 16 residues. V shed 4 bases and J shed 4 bases, with 19 bases lying between them. Germline CDR1 reads MNHEY; CDR2 reads SVGAGI. The CDR3 sequence: CASSFPGGRGVTEAFF. In DNA form, the CDR3 reads TGTGCCAGCAGTTTCCCGGGGGGGCGCGGTGTCACTGAAGCTTTCTTT.

The gene calls are TRBV7-3 and TRBJ1-6; maybe TRBD1 (6 bases). Looked up from germline, CDR1 is SGHTA and CDR2 is FQGTGA. This CDR3 contains 16 residues. V dropped 3 bases and J dropped 8 bases, with 17 bases sitting between them. The CDR3 DNA reads TGTGCCAGCAGCTTGATGAGCAGGGGAAATGATTCACCCCTCCACTTT. Protein product: CASSLMSRGNDSPLHF. Filled out from reference TRBV7-3 and TRBJ1-6, the complete variable domain reads GAGVSQTPSNKVTEKGKYVELRCDPISGHTALYWYRQSLGQGPEFLIYFQGTGAADDSGLPNDRFFAVRPEGSVSTLKIQRTERGDSAVYLCASSLMSRGNDSPLHFGNGTRLTVT.

The V call is TRBV5-1, the J call TRBJ2-3; 9 bases agree with TRBD1. This CDR3 comprises 15 residues. V gave up 7 bases and J gave up 3 bases; unmatched junction bases: 9. Germline V CDR1 and CDR2: SGHRS, YFSETQ. The CDR3: CASQQGAHGTDTQYF. In nucleotides, the CDR3 is TGCGCCAGCCAACAGGGGGCTCATGGTACAGATACGCAGTATTTT.

The chain is built from TRBV4-1 and TRBJ2-1, with 9 bases matching TRBD2. Unmatched junction bases numbered 14, after V lost 8 bases and J lost 9 bases. The CDR3 is made up of 15 amino acids. Germline CDR1 reads MGHRA; CDR2 reads YSYEKL. CDR3 residues: CASGGLAGPRGEQFF. The CDR3 DNA reads TGCGCCAGCGGTGGCCTAGCGGGACCGAGAGGTGAGCAGTTCTTC.

This clone was seen a few times. The CDR3 bases are TGTGCCAGCAGTTTTGTTCCGCCCGGAGGTGAAAAACTGTTTTTT. The encoded protein is CASSFVPPGGEKLFF. The V call is TRBV28, the J call TRBJ1-4; unclear D gene. The CDR3 covers 15 residues. V lost 3 bases and J 7 bases, leaving 15 bases between the germline ends. CDR1 is MDHEN and CDR2 is SYDVKM in the germline V gene.

The V and J genes are TRBV5-1 and TRBJ2-7, with 11 bases that match TRBD2. Germline V gives CDR1 SGHRS, CDR2 YFSETQ. V gave up 2 bases and J gave up 2 bases; unmatched junction bases: 6. The CDR3 covers 16 residues. This chain's CDR3 is CASSLTSGSLPYEQYF. CDR3 DNA: TGCGCCAGCAGCTTAACTAGCGGGAGTCTTCCCTACGAGCAGTACTTC. The variable domain in full, completed from reference TRBV5-1 and TRBJ2-7, reads KAGVTQTPRYLIKTRGQQVTLSCSPISGHRSVSWYQQTPGQGLQFLFEYFSETQRNKGNFPGRFSGRQFSNSRSEMNVSTLELGDSALYLCASSLTSGSLPYEQYFGPGTRLTVT.

The V call is TRBV28, the J call TRBJ1-2; the match to TRBD1 covers 10 bases. The junction had 0 bases not matched to a gene; V was cut back by 3 bases and J by 2 bases. This CDR3 region has 14 residues. The germline gives CDR1 MDHEN, CDR2 SYDVKM. CDR3 nucleotides: TGTGCCAGCAGTTTGGGACAGGGGAACTATGGCTACACCTTC. Encoded protein: CASSLGQGNYGYTF.

The genes are TRBV27 and TRBJ2-2; no reliable D call. This CDR3 is built from 19 residues. With 4 bases removed from V and 2 bases from J, the gap between germline ends came to 23 bases. Germline CDR1 is MNHEY and CDR2 is SMNVEV (reference sequence). The CDR3 sequence is CASSSRRPATKINTGELFF. For the CDR3, the DNA is TGTGCCAGCAGTTCCCGGCGCCCTGCTACTAAAATCAACACCGGGGAGCTGTTTTTT.